Each of the 10 T cell receptor beta chains below was sequenced from the same sample in a study of early T cells in non-severe SARS-CoV-2 infection. TCRdb processed the 5' RACE reads anew with MiXCR; each CDR3 protein has one entry. The sample carries 95,000 to 150,000 distinct CDR3 sequences, 15% recorded once. The specimen was whole blood. Receptors originate from an adult who was a healthcare worker with PCR-confirmed SARS-CoV-2 infection or an uninfected control (not recorded which).

There are a few counts of this clonotype. As DNA, the CDR3 is TGTGCCAGCACCGTCGCAGGGTCAGGGTATGGCTACACCTTC. It encodes CASTVAGSGYGYTF. The rearrangement joins TRBV12-3 or TRBV12-4 to TRBJ1-2, with D possibly being TRBD1 (5 bases). This CDR3 region has 14 residues. V was cut by 7 bases and J by 5 bases, with 17 bases left in between.

In its sample, this clonotype was seen a few times. V and J are TRBV7-3 and TRBJ1-2; D call uncertain. Per the germline V gene, CDR1 is SGHTA and CDR2 is FQGTGA. The CDR3 totals 13 residues. Trimming pared 1 base from V and 8 bases from J, leaving 11 bases between. The CDR3 region is CASSLNRMEGYTF. The CDR3 nucleotides are TGTGCCAGCAGCTTAAATAGGATGGAGGGCTACACCTTC.

In the case of this clonotype: A much larger clone is a single base away; this may be a read error. The CDR3 is CASSRGLRNQPQHF. The CDR3 region has the DNA TGTGCCAGCAGCCGGGGGCTGAGGAATCAGCCCCAGCATTTT. The chain has TRBV3-1 and TRBJ1-5, with a tentative D call TRBD1 (6 bases). The CDR3 has 14 residues. V was shortened by 4 bases and J by 4 bases, with 11 bases between the two germline ends. Germline V gene sequence: CDR1 LGHDT, CDR2 YNNKEL (reference sequence).

The chain is built from TRBV18 and TRBJ1-1; 7 positions match TRBD1. This CDR3 region has 14 residues. Germline V CDR1 and CDR2: KGHSH, LQKENI. Trimming removed 6 bases from V and 5 bases from J; junction bases left unmatched: 9. For the CDR3, the DNA is TGTGCCAGCTCCTTCCGAGGGGGCAGGACTGAAGCTTTCTTT. Translating it yields CASSFRGGRTEAFF.

This clonotype was counted a few times. V usage is TRBV6-6 and J usage is TRBJ1-2; D ambiguous. Germline-derived CDR1 and CDR2 are MNHNY and SVGAGI (reference sequence). Trimming took 7 bases from V and 0 from J, leaving 12 bases between them. The CDR3 loop spans 14 amino acids. CDR3 in DNA: TGTGCCAGCACCCAGGCCCCAGCTAACTATGGCTACACCTTC. Encoded protein: CASTQAPANYGYTF.

In this sample, this clonotype turned up once. The CDR3 spells CASRETPWETQYF. In DNA, the CDR3 is TGTGCCAGCAGGGAGACCCCCTGGGAGACCCAGTACTTC. The chain uses TRBV2 and TRBJ2-5; D not resolved. The germline V gene encodes CDR1 SNHLY and CDR2 FYNNEI. The ends were cut back, 6 bases at V and 5 bases at J, with 13 bases in the middle. The CDR3 is 13 residues long. Combining the CDR3 with reference TRBV2 and TRBJ2-5 gives the whole variable domain EPEVTQTPSHQVTQMGQEVILRCVPISNHLYFYWYRQILGQKVEFLVSFYNNEISEKSEIFDDQFSVERPDGSNFTLKIRSTKLEDSAMYFCASRETPWETQYFGPGTRLLVL.

This clonotype was detected ten times or more. The chain combines TRBV5-1 with TRBJ2-5; either TRBD1 or TRBD2 may fit D (7 bases each). Trimming stripped 8 bases from V and 5 bases from J, with 19 bases between. Germline CDR1 reads SGHRS; CDR2 reads YFSETQ. The CDR3 contains 14 residues. CDR3: CASRRGGRLETQYF. In DNA, the CDR3 is TGCGCCAGTCGCAGGGGGGGAAGACTGGAGACCCAGTACTTC. The variable domain in full, completed from reference TRBV5-1 and TRBJ2-5, reads KAGVTQTPRYLIKTRGQQVTLSCSPISGHRSVSWYQQTPGQGLQFLFEYFSETQRNKGNFPGRFSGRQFSNSRSEMNVSTLELGDSALYLCASRRGGRLETQYFGPGTRLLVL.

This clonotype was counted only a few times. This sequence joins TRBV25-1 and TRBJ1-4; D uncertain. V lost 2 bases, J lost 7 bases, and 2 bases lay in between. This CDR3 is 11 amino acids long. The V gene's germline CDR1 is MGHDK and CDR2 SYGVNS. CDR3 loop: CASSEGEKLFF. CDR3 sequence (DNA): TGTGCCAGCAGTGAAGGTGAAAAACTGTTTTTT.

The V and J genes are TRBV20-1 and TRBJ1-6; D is uncertain. The length of the CDR3 is 15 residues. The germline CDR1 and CDR2 sequences are DFQATT and SNEGSKA (reference sequence). V was shortened by 0 bases and J by 7 bases, with 13 bases between the two germline ends. In nucleotides, the CDR3 is TGCAGTGCTAGAGATCGAGGGTATAGGAATTCACCCCTCCACTTT. Its protein is CSARDRGYRNSPLHF.

This clonotype was seen a handful of times. The CDR3 loop is CASSQGPVSPLHF. The CDR3 DNA sequence: TGTGCCAGCAGCCAGGGACCGGTTTCACCCCTCCACTTT. V usage is TRBV4-2 and J usage is TRBJ1-6, with D perhaps matching TRBD1 (5 bases). Germline V gene data show CDR1 as LGHNA and CDR2 as YNFKEQ. CDR3 size: 13 residues. The germline V and J ends were trimmed by 3 bases and 9 bases, with 9 bases remaining between them.